Shown below are 27 T cell receptor beta chains from a single sample sequenced in a study of T-cell reconstitution after alpha-beta-depleted transplantation in children. Preparation of the TCRbeta library involved a method that used unique molecular identifiers. TCRdb passed the PCR reads through MiXCR, listing each CDR3 protein once. The sample has about 500,000 distinct CDR3 sequences, around a third seen once; the top ten hold around 2.3%. The sample here was PBMCs from the stem cell graft donor, taken from the stem cell graft. The receptors derive from a human donor who donated a stem cell graft to a child with aplastic anemia.

This clonotype has a handful of counts. The rearrangement joins TRBV7-9 to TRBJ1-2; 9 bases align to TRBD1. The CDR3 consists of 15 residues. Germline values: CDR1 SEHNR, CDR2 FQNEAQ (reference sequence). V was pared by 11 bases and J by 2 bases, with 12 bases of the junction left unmatched. CDR3: CAVGKTGGVNYGYTF. The CDR3, as DNA: TGTGCCGTAGGAAAAACAGGGGGCGTCAACTATGGCTACACCTTC. The full variable domain, completed using reference TRBV7-9 and TRBJ1-2, is DTGVSQNPRHKITKRGQNVTFRCDPISEHNRLYWYRQTLGQGPEFLTYFQNEAQLEKSRLLSDRFSAERPKGSFSTLEIQRTEQGDSAMYLCAVGKTGGVNYGYTFGSGTRLTVV.

The chain carries TRBV6-1 and TRBJ1-5; the D gene is possibly TRBD1 (5 bases). Germline V lookup: CDR1 MNHNS, CDR2 SASEGT. The CDR3 is made up of 16 amino acids. V lost 3 bases to trimming and J lost 6 bases, with 18 bases between them. CDR3 DNA sequence: TGTGCCAGCAGTGAGATACTTCAAGGGCAGGGTCAGCCCCAGCATTTT. Its translation is CASSEILQGQGQPQHF.

The rearrangement uses TRBV6-5 and TRBJ2-1, with a tentative D call TRBD2 (6 bases). CDR1 and CDR2 from the germline V gene are MNHEY and SVGAGI. Trimming stripped 0 bases from V and 15 bases from J, with 15 bases between. This CDR3 contains 13 residues. The CDR3 nucleotides are TGTGCCAGCAGTTACTCCCAGCGGGTGGGTCCGTTCTTC. Translating it yields CASSYSQRVGPFF.

This clonotype was seen only once. V usage is TRBV14 and J usage is TRBJ2-1; D may match TRBD1 or TRBD2 (5 bases each). Per the germline V gene, CDR1 is SGHDN and CDR2 is FVKESK. Trimming left V 1 base short and J 9 bases short, with 10 bases between. This CDR3 comprises 13 residues. The CDR3 sequence is CASSQAGRGEQFF. CDR3 coding DNA: TGTGCCAGCAGCCAAGCGGGAAGGGGTGAGCAGTTCTTC.

The chain employs TRBV7-2 and TRBJ1-1, with D possibly TRBD1 on 6 matching bases. The CDR3 has 13 residues. Trimming shortened V by 6 bases and J by 4 bases, and 12 bases separated the two germline ends. CDR1 and CDR2 (germline): SGHTA, FQGNSA. In DNA form, the CDR3 reads TGTGCCAGCAGATACAGGGAGGGCACTGAAGCTTTCTTT. Its translation: CASRYREGTEAFF.

In this sample, this clonotype turned up a few times. The V call is TRBV5-1, the J call TRBJ2-2; TRBD1 might be the D (6 bases). The germline CDR1 and CDR2 sequences are SGHRS and YFSETQ. The CDR3 has 15 residues. The ends were cut back, 3 bases at V and 2 bases at J, with 11 bases in the middle. Written as DNA, the CDR3 is TGCGCCAGCAGCTCTGGACAGCCCAACACCGGGGAGCTGTTTTTT. The encoded protein is CASSSGQPNTGELFF.

The chain uses TRBV6-1 and TRBJ1-4, with D possibly TRBD1 on 5 matching bases. The CDR3 loop spans 15 amino acids. From germline, CDR1 is MNHNS and CDR2 SASEGT. Trimming took off 8 bases at V and 5 bases at J, with 18 bases between the two ends. CDR3 loop: CASASRDGRNEKLFF. DNA of the CDR3: TGTGCCAGCGCAAGTCGGGACGGACGAAATGAAAAACTGTTTTTT.

The chain carries TRBV12-3 or TRBV12-4 and TRBJ2-2; TRBD2 agrees at 9 bases. CDR3 length: 16 amino acids. V lost 6 bases, J lost 1 base, and 6 bases stayed unmatched. This chain's CDR3 is CASSTETSGNTGELFF. Here the CDR3 DNA reads TGTGCCAGCAGCACGGAGACTAGCGGGAACACCGGGGAGCTGTTTTTT.

The chain employs TRBV18 and TRBJ2-7; no clear D gene. Trimming shortened V by 3 bases and J by 3 bases, and 12 bases separated the two germline ends. This CDR3 has 14 residues. Germline V gene data show CDR1 as KGHSH and CDR2 as LQKENI. CDR3 in DNA: TGTGCCAGCTCACCTGACCGAACCAGCTACGAGCAGTACTTC. Encoded protein: CASSPDRTSYEQYF.

This clonotype was seen a few times. The chain links TRBV25-1 to TRBJ2-2; maybe TRBD1 (6 bases). The CDR3 loop spans 16 amino acids. The germline V gene encodes CDR1 MGHDK and CDR2 SYGVNS. V lost 2 bases to trimming and J lost 1 base, with 11 bases between them. The CDR3 DNA sequence: TGTGCCAGCAGTGAACTCCCGGGACAGAACACCGGGGAGCTGTTTTTT. It codes for CASSELPGQNTGELFF.

The chain combines TRBV6-1 with TRBJ1-1, with 9 bases fitting TRBD1. The CDR3 is made up of 16 amino acids. CDR1 MNHNS and CDR2 SASEGT come from the germline V gene. V lost 10 bases and J lost 5; bases outside the gene matches: 17. In DNA form, the CDR3 reads TGTGCCACCAGAGCCCTGCGAGACAGGGGGGATACTGAAGCTTTCTTT. It is translated as CATRALRDRGDTEAFF.

This clonotype was counted ten times or more. The chain links TRBV20-1 to TRBJ1-1; D unclear. Germline V gene lookup returns CDR1 DFQATT and CDR2 SNEGSKA (reference sequence). The CDR3 covers 12 residues. The V end lost 6 bases, the J end lost 0 bases, and 8 bases lay between the germline ends. The CDR3 sequence: CSAGRMNTEAFF. The CDR3 region has the DNA TGCAGTGCCGGACGTATGAACACTGAAGCTTTCTTT.

The chain couples TRBV11-3 to TRBJ2-1, with 9 nucleotides matching TRBD2. Germline V CDR1 and CDR2: SGHNT, YENEEA. The J segment lost 7 bases and the V segment lost 0 bases, leaving 4 bases of the junction unmatched. The CDR3 sequence is 15 residues long. The CDR3 DNA sequence: TGTGCCAGCAGCTTAGAGGCTAGCGGGATTAATGAGCAGTTCTTC. Residues: CASSLEASGINEQFF.

This clonotype was recorded a few times. V usage is TRBV29-1 and J usage is TRBJ2-5, with 10 positions matching TRBD2. The CDR3 sequence is 14 residues long. Losses at the gene ends were 3 bases for V and 7 bases for J; bases not matched to a gene: 8. CDR1 is SQVTM and CDR2 is ANQGSEA in the germline V gene. CDR3 bases: TGCAGCGTTGATACTAGCGGGACGGTCGGGACCCAGTACTTC. Its protein is CSVDTSGTVGTQYF.

Written as DNA, the CDR3 is TGTGCCAGCAGTTTTTTAGGCCGGGGATTACAGCCGCCCTATGGCTACACCTTC. It translates to CASSFLGRGLQPPYGYTF. The chain combines TRBV12-3 or TRBV12-4 with TRBJ1-2; D uncertain. Trimming cost V 3 bases and J 4 bases, with 24 bases left between them. The CDR3 length is 18 residues.

The rearrangement links TRBV29-1 to TRBJ1-2; D call uncertain. V lost 0 bases and J 7 bases, leaving 6 bases between the germline ends. CDR3 size: 11 residues. Per the germline V gene, CDR1 is SQVTM and CDR2 is ANQGSEA. CDR3 amino acids: CSVEEGFGYTF. DNA of the CDR3: TGCAGCGTTGAAGAGGGCTTTGGCTACACCTTC.

The chain combines TRBV5-5 with TRBJ2-7, with D possibly TRBD2 on 5 matching bases. The germline V and J ends were trimmed by 2 bases and 3 bases, with 9 bases remaining between them. CDR3 length: 13 residues. Germline V gene lookup returns CDR1 SGHKS and CDR2 YYEKEE (reference sequence). CDR3 region: CASSFWEYYEQYF. The CDR3 region has the DNA TGTGCCAGCAGCTTTTGGGAGTACTACGAGCAGTACTTC.

The table lists this clonotype with a few counts. The rearrangement links TRBV4-2 to TRBJ1-3; weak D call: TRBD1 (5 bases). Trimming took 4 bases from V and 0 from J, leaving 16 bases between them. Germline lookup yields CDR1 LGHNA and CDR2 YNFKEQ. There are 17 residues in the CDR3. The CDR3 is CASSRNGAGVSGNTIYF. The CDR3 nucleotides read TGTGCCAGCAGCCGAAATGGGGCCGGCGTCTCTGGAAACACCATATATTTT.

This clonotype was counted between two and nine times. The chain is built from TRBV7-2 and TRBJ2-1, with 7 bases that match TRBD2. Germline trimming cut 4 bases from V and 10 bases from J; bases unmatched to any gene: 4. The V gene's germline CDR1 is SGHTA and CDR2 FQGNSA. CDR3 length equals 12 residues. CDR3: CASSYGGREQFF. The CDR3 DNA follows: TGTGCCAGCAGCTACGGGGGGAGGGAGCAGTTCTTC.

The V and J genes are TRBV30 and TRBJ1-1; no clear D. Germline loops: CDR1 GTSNPN, CDR2 SVGIG (reference sequence). The germline V and J ends were trimmed by 2 bases and 7 bases, with 11 bases remaining between them. This CDR3 comprises 12 residues. CDR3 amino acids: CAWSPPSIEAFF. CDR3 coding DNA: TGTGCCTGGAGTCCCCCTTCAATTGAAGCTTTCTTT.

V usage is TRBV29-1 and J usage is TRBJ2-7; TRBD1 matches at 9 bases. J was trimmed by 0 bases and V by 4 bases; bases with no gene match: 4. The length of the CDR3 is 14 residues. Per germline, CDR1 SQVTM and CDR2 ANQGSEA. Written as DNA, the CDR3 is TGCAGCGTTGGAGTGACAGGGGGCTCCTACGAGCAGTACTTC. Translated: CSVGVTGGSYEQYF.

The chain links TRBV5-1 to TRBJ1-4; D uncertain. V dropped 3 bases and J dropped 4 bases, with 16 bases sitting between them. The CDR3 extends over 16 amino acids. The germline CDR1 and CDR2 sequences are SGHRS and YFSETQ. In DNA form, the CDR3 reads TGCGCCAGCAGCTCGTGGCACCTCGGCGGTAATGAAAAACTGTTTTTT. Translated, it gives CASSSWHLGGNEKLFF.

This clonotype was seen a handful of times. CDR3 nucleotides: TGTGCCAGCTCACCACCTCAAGGGGTTCCTGGGGCCAACGTCCTGACTTTC. This gives the protein CASSPPQGVPGANVLTF. The rearrangement links TRBV18 to TRBJ2-6; TRBD1 is a possible D gene (5 bases). Germline V gene data show CDR1 as KGHSH and CDR2 as LQKENI. V dropped 0 bases and J dropped 2 bases, with 11 bases sitting between them. The CDR3 totals 17 residues.

This clonotype was recorded many times. V usage is TRBV4-2 and J usage is TRBJ2-1, with TRBD1 as a possible D gene (5 bases). CDR1 and CDR2 (germline): LGHNA, YNFKEQ. Trimming cost V 0 bases and J 2 bases, with 11 bases left between them. The CDR3 is 16 residues long. The CDR3 loop reads CASSQDGAVPYNEQFF. CDR3 nucleotides: TGTGCCAGCAGCCAAGATGGGGCGGTCCCCTACAATGAGCAGTTCTTC.

This chain links TRBV27 with TRBJ2-1; D is uncertain. The germline CDR1 and CDR2 sequences are MNHEY and SMNVEV (reference sequence). Trimming left V 4 bases short and J 9 bases short, with 13 bases between. The CDR3 totals 13 residues. CDR3 DNA sequence: TGTGCCAGCAGTTCCCAATCCTGGGGTGAGCAGTTCTTC. This translates into CASSSQSWGEQFF.

This clonotype showed up just once. The rearrangement joins TRBV7-8 to TRBJ1-2; TRBD1 agrees at 10 bases. Losses at the gene ends were 5 bases for V and 7 bases for J; bases not matched to a gene: 10. This CDR3 comprises 15 residues. From germline, CDR1 is SGHVS and CDR2 FQNEAQ. CDR3 residues: CASSVRDRGKGGYTF. The CDR3 DNA sequence: TGTGCCAGCAGCGTCCGGGACAGGGGTAAAGGTGGCTACACCTTC.

V usage is TRBV10-3 and J usage is TRBJ2-1; 7 bases agree with TRBD1. J was trimmed by 3 bases and V by 4 bases; bases with no gene match: 9. This CDR3 spans 16 amino acids. CDR1 is ENHRY and CDR2 is SYGVKD in the germline V gene. The DNA for the CDR3 is TGTGCCATCAGTGTAACTACAGGGGCCCACTACAATGAGCAGTTCTTC. This codes for CAISVTTGAHYNEQFF.